This T cell receptor (beta chain) was recorded in a study of blood T cells in healthy people across ages. Overall study findings and caveats: Using unsorted PBMCs precluded a conclusive naive versus antigen-experienced comparison. Comparison with aged donors showed that long-lived donors had more naive CD4+ cells and higher diversity.

The V gene's germline CDR1 is SNHLY and CDR2 FYNNEI. CDR3 length: 13 amino acids. A second roughly 6 to 11 cycle PCR used barcoded and J-beta primers. TCRdb reprocessed the 5' RACE reads via MiXCR and lists one record per CDR3 protein. The sample has about a million distinct CDR3 sequences, 51% seen once; the top ten hold 20% to 25%. Note on this clonotype: What it recognizes is unknown. Germline and junction disagree at one end, which may indicate a read error.

This chain joins TRBV2 and TRBJ2-3; D gene unclear. This sequence originates from a woman between 55 and 75 years old in good health. The sample was blood. For the CDR3, the DNA is TGTGCCAGCAAGACTCAGCTCACAGATACGCGGTATTTT. It encodes CASKTQLTDTRYF. The whole variable domain, remainder taken from reference TRBV2 and TRBJ2-3, is EPEVTQTPSHQVTQMGQEVILRCVPISNHLYFYWYRQILGQKVEFLVSFYNNEISEKSEIFDDQFSVERPDGSNFTLKIRSTKLEDSAMYFCASKTQLTDTRYFGPGTRLTVL.